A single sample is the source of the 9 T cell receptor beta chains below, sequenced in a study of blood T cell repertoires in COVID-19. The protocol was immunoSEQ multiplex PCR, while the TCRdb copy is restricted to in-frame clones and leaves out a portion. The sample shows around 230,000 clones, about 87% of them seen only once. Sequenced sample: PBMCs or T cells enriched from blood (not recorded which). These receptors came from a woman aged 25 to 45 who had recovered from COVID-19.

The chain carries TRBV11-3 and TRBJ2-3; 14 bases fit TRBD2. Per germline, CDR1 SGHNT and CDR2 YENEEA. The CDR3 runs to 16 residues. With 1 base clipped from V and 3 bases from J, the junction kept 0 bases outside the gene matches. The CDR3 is CASSLGTSGRTDTQYF. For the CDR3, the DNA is TGTGCCAGCAGCTTAGGGACTAGCGGGAGGACAGATACGCAGTATTTT.

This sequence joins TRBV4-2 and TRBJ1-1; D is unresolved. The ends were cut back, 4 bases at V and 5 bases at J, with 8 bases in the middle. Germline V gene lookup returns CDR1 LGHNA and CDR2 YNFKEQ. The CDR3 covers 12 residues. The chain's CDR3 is CASSPSGTEAFF. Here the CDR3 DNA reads TGTGCCAGCAGCCCGTCGGGGACTGAAGCTTTCTTT.

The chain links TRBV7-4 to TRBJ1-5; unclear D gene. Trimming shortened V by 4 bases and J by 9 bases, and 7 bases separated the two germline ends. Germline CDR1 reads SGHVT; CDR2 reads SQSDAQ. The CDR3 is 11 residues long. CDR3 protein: CASSSDPPQHF. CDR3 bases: TGTGCCAGCAGCTCAGATCCGCCCCAGCATTTT.

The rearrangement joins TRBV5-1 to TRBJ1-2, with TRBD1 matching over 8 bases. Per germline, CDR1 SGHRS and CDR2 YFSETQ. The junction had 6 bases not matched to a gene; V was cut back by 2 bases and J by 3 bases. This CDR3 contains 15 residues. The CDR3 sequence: CASSFNRGLDYGYTF. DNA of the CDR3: TGCGCCAGCAGCTTCAACAGGGGGTTGGACTATGGCTACACCTTC.

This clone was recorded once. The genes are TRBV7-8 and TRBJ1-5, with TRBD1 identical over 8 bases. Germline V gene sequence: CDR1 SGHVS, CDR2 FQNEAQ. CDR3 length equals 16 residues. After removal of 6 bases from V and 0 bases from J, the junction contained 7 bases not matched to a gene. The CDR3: CASRPQGGYSNQPQHF. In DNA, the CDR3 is TGTGCCAGCAGACCACAGGGGGGTTATAGCAATCAGCCCCAGCATTTT. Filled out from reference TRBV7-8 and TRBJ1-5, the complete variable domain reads GAGVSQSPRYKVAKRGQDVALRCDPISGHVSLFWYQQALGQGPEFLTYFQNEAQLDKSGLPSDRFFAERPEGSVSTLKIQRTQQEDSAVYLCASRPQGGYSNQPQHFGDGTRLSIL.

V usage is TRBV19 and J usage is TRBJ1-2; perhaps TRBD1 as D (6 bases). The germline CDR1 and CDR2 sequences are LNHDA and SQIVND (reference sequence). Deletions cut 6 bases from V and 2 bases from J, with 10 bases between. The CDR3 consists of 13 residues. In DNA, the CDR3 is TGTGCCAGTAGCCCAGGGGAGAACTATGGCTACACCTTC. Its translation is CASSPGENYGYTF.

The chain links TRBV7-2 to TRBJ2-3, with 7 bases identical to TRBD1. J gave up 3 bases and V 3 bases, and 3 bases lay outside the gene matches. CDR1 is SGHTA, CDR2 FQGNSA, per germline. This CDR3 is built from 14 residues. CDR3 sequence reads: CASSLGQQTDTQYF. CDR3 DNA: TGTGCCAGCAGCTTGGGACAGCAGACAGATACGCAGTATTTT.

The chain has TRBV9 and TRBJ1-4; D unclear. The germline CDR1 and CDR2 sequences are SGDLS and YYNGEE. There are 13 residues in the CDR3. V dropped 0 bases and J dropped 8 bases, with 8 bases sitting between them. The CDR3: CASSVDLQEKLFF. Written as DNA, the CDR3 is TGTGCCAGCAGCGTAGATCTTCAGGAAAAACTGTTTTTT.

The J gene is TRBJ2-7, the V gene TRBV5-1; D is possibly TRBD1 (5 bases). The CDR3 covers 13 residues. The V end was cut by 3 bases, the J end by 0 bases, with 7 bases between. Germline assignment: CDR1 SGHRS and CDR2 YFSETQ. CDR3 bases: TGCGCCAGCAGCTCACAGGTCTCCTACGAGCAGTACTTC. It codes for CASSSQVSYEQYF. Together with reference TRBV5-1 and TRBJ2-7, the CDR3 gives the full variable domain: KAGVTQTPRYLIKTRGQQVTLSCSPISGHRSVSWYQQTPGQGLQFLFEYFSETQRNKGNFPGRFSGRQFSNSRSEMNVSTLELGDSALYLCASSSQVSYEQYFGPGTRLTVT.